This T cell receptor (beta chain) was identified in a study of blood T cell repertoires in COVID-19. The overall study: Researchers got acute and convalescent COVID-19 samples from the United States, Italy and Spain. PBMCs, B-cell-depleted T cells, or T cells were the source of the cDNA or gDNA that made up the material.

The CDR3 covers 15 residues. Trimming took 7 bases from V and 7 from J, leaving 20 bases between them. The repertoire was sequenced with immunoSEQ multiplex PCR; TCRdb's copy has only in-frame clones and lacks some. Of about 34,000 clones listed, around 73% are singletons. This chain uses TRBV23-1 with TRBJ1-5, with D unresolved. TRBV23-1 is placed among ORFs of uncertain function. This sequence originates from a woman aged 60 to 75 with acute or convalescent COVID-19. The specimen sequenced was peripheral blood. CDR3 nucleotide sequence: TGCGCCAGCACCTACGCCCCGGTTTTGGTCCAGCCCCAGCATTTT. It codes for CASTYAPVLVQPQHF.